These T cell receptor beta chains were read from a single sample in a study of blood T cell repertoires in COVID-19. Measured with immunoSEQ multiplex PCR; TCRdb has only the in-frame clones, and not every one. The data hold about 410,000 clones, with about nine tenths observed a single time. Sequenced sample: peripheral blood. Every receptor here comes from a woman between 40 and 50 years old with COVID-19, enrolled during active disease. CDR3s leave out the opening cysteine and the closing phenylalanine or tryptophan.

TRBV19,ASSKGYTEAF
TRBV6-5,ASSPTGGWYEQY
TRBV28,ASSFGSGTAEETQY
TRBV2,ASNPSTNEQF
TRBV30,AWSVDQGRY
TRBV9,ASSVGTSGGLSYEQY
TRBV25-1,ASSEFKELF
TRBV2,ASTEWGRNNSPLH
TRBV27,ATVRGNNNEQF
TRBV19,ASLGGSNTGELF
TRBV7-6,ASSLGALGTNNEQF
TRBV27,ASSSRGAEGYT
TRBV29-1,SGTGGRGTGELF
TRBV6-5,ATRQGYTNTEAF
TRBV5-4,ASSTGQTRSTDTQY
TRBV28,ASSFSTGGSGNTIY
TRBV7-9,ASSLGTAYEQY
TRBV5-1,ASSSDRGPGTNEKLF